Each of the 22 T cell receptor beta chains below was sequenced from the same sample in a study of blood T cell repertoires in COVID-19. Produced via immunoSEQ multiplex PCR; TCRdb's table is partial and in-frame only. Here the sample spans about 84,000 clones, less than 85% being singletons. Sequencing used peripheral blood. The receptors come from a man aged 65-85 years with acute or convalescent COVID-19.

As DNA, the CDR3 is TGTGCCAGCAGCCAAGTTCCCTCACAGGGCCATGGCTACACCTTC. Amino acid sequence: CASSQVPSQGHGYTF. The rearrangement uses TRBV3-1 (or the pseudogene TRBV3-2) and TRBJ1-2; a weak D match, TRBD1 (6 bases). The CDR3 totals 15 residues. Germline V lookup: CDR1 LGHDT, CDR2 YNNKEL (reference sequence). V lost 1 base and J lost 6, with 15 bases in between.

The V gene is TRBV6-5, the J gene TRBJ1-3; TRBD1 is a possible D gene (6 bases). The germline V gene has CDR1 MNHEY and CDR2 SVGAGI. CDR3 length equals 13 residues. Trimming cost V 6 bases and J 2 bases, with 8 bases left between them. The CDR3: CASRQGTGNTIYF. The CDR3 coding sequence is TGTGCCAGCAGACAGGGCACTGGAAACACCATATATTTT.

The rearrangement joins TRBV27 to TRBJ2-7; 10 bases map to TRBD1. The CDR3 sequence is 15 residues long. V shed 5 bases and J 4 bases; nucleotides not matched to a gene: 8. In germline, CDR1 is MNHEY, CDR2 SMNVEV (reference sequence). The CDR3: CASSPDRGLAYEQYF. In nucleotides, the CDR3 is TGTGCCAGCAGTCCCGACAGGGGGCTAGCATACGAGCAGTACTTC.

The V gene is TRBV28, the J gene TRBJ1-1, with a tentative D call TRBD1 (6 bases). Germline loops: CDR1 MDHEN, CDR2 SYDVKM. The V gene lost 5 bases and the J gene lost 0 bases, with 10 bases spanning the gap. This CDR3 contains 14 residues. CDR3 nucleotides: TGTGCCAGCAGTCGACAGGTAATGAACACTGAAGCTTTCTTT. It specifies CASSRQVMNTEAFF. Variable domain in full (rest from reference TRBV28 and TRBJ1-1): DVKVTQSSRYLVKRTGEKVFLECVQDMDHENMFWYRQDPGLGLRLIYFSYDVKMKEKGDIPEGYSVSREKKERFSLILESASTNQTSMYLCASSRQVMNTEAFFGQGTRLTVV.

The rearrangement joins TRBV6-5 to TRBJ1-5; D may be TRBD1 (6 bases). V was pared by 5 bases and J by 5 bases, with 7 bases between. Germline loops: CDR1 MNHEY, CDR2 SVGAGI. The CDR3 runs 12 residues. The CDR3 here is CASSTGYQPQHF. DNA for the CDR3: TGTGCCAGCAGTACAGGGTATCAGCCCCAGCATTTT.

The chain carries TRBV28 and TRBJ1-2; possible D gene TRBD1, 6 bases. The CDR3 sequence is 15 residues long. Germline CDR1 MDHEN, CDR2 SYDVKM. Trimming cost V 4 bases and J 4 bases, with 16 bases left between them. The CDR3 coding sequence is TGTGCCAGCAGTTCAGCCTCCCCAGGGGTCTATGGCTACACCTTC. Encoded protein: CASSSASPGVYGYTF.

This chain joins TRBV12-3 or TRBV12-4 and TRBJ1-1, with unresolved D. The germline V and J ends were trimmed by 2 bases and 5 bases, with 9 bases remaining between them. The CDR3 extends over 13 amino acids. The CDR3 is CASSLNSWTEAFF. As DNA, the CDR3 is TGTGCCAGCAGTTTAAATAGTTGGACTGAAGCTTTCTTT.

The chain joins TRBV19 to TRBJ1-6, with 9 positions matching TRBD1. Per the germline V gene, CDR1 is LNHDA and CDR2 is SQIVND (reference sequence). V shed 5 bases and J 7 bases; nucleotides not matched to a gene: 12. The CDR3 is made up of 17 amino acids. The CDR3 DNA is TGTGCCAGTAGTTCTACCGGGACAGGGCCGACAAATTCACCCCTCCACTTT. The encoded protein is CASSSTGTGPTNSPLHF.

The chain couples TRBV19 to TRBJ2-1, with D tentatively TRBD1 (6 bases). Germline V gives CDR1 LNHDA, CDR2 SQIVND (reference sequence). There are 14 residues in the CDR3. V was clipped by 11 bases and J by 2 bases, with 16 bases between them. DNA for the CDR3: TGTGCCTCTTCAGCGGCAGGGGCCTACAATGAGCAGTTCTTC. It encodes CASSAAGAYNEQFF. The full variable domain, rest sourced from reference TRBV19 and TRBJ2-1, is DGGITQSPKYLFRKEGQNVTLSCEQNLNHDAMYWYRQDPGQGLRLIYYSQIVNDFQKGDIAEGYSVSREKKESFPLTVTSAQKNPTAFYLCASSAAGAYNEQFFGPGTRLTVL.

V and J are TRBV11-1 and TRBJ2-5, with 12 bases lining up with TRBD2. Per the germline V gene, CDR1 is SGHAT and CDR2 is FQDESV (reference sequence). V was clipped by 5 bases and J by 1 base; unmatched bases: 5. The CDR3 contains 16 residues. The CDR3: CASSKTSGSPQETQYF. For the CDR3, the DNA is TGTGCCAGCAGCAAGACTAGCGGGAGCCCCCAAGAGACCCAGTACTTC.

This clone has more than one count but fewer than ten. The chain combines TRBV27 with TRBJ1-2, with no clear D. Trimming cost V 4 bases and J 0 bases, with 12 bases left between them. This CDR3 has 15 residues. Germline CDR1 MNHEY, CDR2 SMNVEV (reference sequence). The CDR3 is CASSSLSTANYGYTF. In nucleotides, the CDR3 is TGTGCCAGCAGTTCGTTGAGTACAGCTAACTATGGCTACACCTTC.

This chain uses TRBV2 with TRBJ2-3, with 10 bases fitting TRBD1. The CDR3 spans 14 residues. Per the germline V gene, CDR1 is SNHLY and CDR2 is FYNNEI. V lost 7 bases and J lost 4; bases outside the gene matches: 5. As DNA, the CDR3 is TGTGCCAGCAACAGACAGGGGGCCGCAGATACGCAGTATTTT. Translation gives CASNRQGAADTQYF.

This clone was observed a handful of times. This rearrangement joins TRBV19 to TRBJ2-6; 9 bases are shared with TRBD1. V shed 5 bases, J shed 7 bases, and the junction held 15 bases outside the gene matches. CDR3 length equals 18 residues. The germline CDR1 and CDR2 sequences are LNHDA and SQIVND (reference sequence). The CDR3 DNA reads as TGTGCCAGTAGTTCCCGGACAGGGGCAGGGTTCGGTGCCAACGTCCTGACTTTC. It is translated as CASSSRTGAGFGANVLTF.

V is TRBV2 and J is TRBJ2-7, with D possibly being TRBD1 (6 bases). The CDR3 consists of 14 residues. Per the germline V gene, CDR1 is SNHLY and CDR2 is FYNNEI. The V end lost 7 bases, the J end lost 1 base, and 14 bases lay between the germline ends. CDR3 amino acids: CASTRAQGSYEQYV. CDR3 coding DNA: TGTGCCAGCACCCGAGCCCAGGGGTCCTACGAGCAGTACGTC.

The rearrangement joins TRBV12-3 or TRBV12-4 to TRBJ1-3; D gene ambiguous. V lost 4 bases, J lost 2 bases, and 6 bases lay in between. This CDR3 contains 13 residues. The CDR3 region has the DNA TGTGCCAGCAGTTCGTCAGCTGGAAACACCATATATTTT. Its translation: CASSSSAGNTIYF.

The J gene is TRBJ2-2, the V gene TRBV5-6; D gene unclear. Germline values: CDR1 SGHDT, CDR2 YYEEEE. Trimming stripped 6 bases from V and 2 bases from J, with 8 bases between. The CDR3 totals 13 residues. CDR3 DNA: TGTGCCAGCAATATGGCCAACACCGGGGAGCTGTTTTTT. It encodes CASNMANTGELFF. Combining the CDR3 with reference TRBV5-6 and TRBJ2-2 gives the whole variable domain DAGVTQSPTHLIKTRGQQVTLRCSPKSGHDTVSWYQQALGQGPQFIFQYYEEEERQRGNFPDRFSGHQFPNYSSELNVNALLLGDSALYLCASNMANTGELFFGEGSRLTVL.

The J gene is TRBJ1-4, the V gene TRBV5-1; weak D call: TRBD1 (6 bases). Per germline, CDR1 SGHRS and CDR2 YFSETQ. The CDR3 totals 20 residues. V was trimmed by 1 base and J by 7 bases, leaving 29 bases between them. The CDR3 loop reads CASSLFYTGAGDTEGEKLFF. DNA for the CDR3: TGCGCCAGCAGCTTGTTTTATACCGGGGCAGGGGATACCGAAGGTGAAAAACTGTTTTTT.

This clone has just one count. This chain joins TRBV19 and TRBJ2-3, with 10 bases fitting TRBD2. Per the germline V gene, CDR1 is LNHDA and CDR2 is SQIVND (reference sequence). This CDR3 region has 17 residues. The V gene end was trimmed by 5 bases and the J gene end by 4 bases; junction bases not matched to a gene: 12. CDR3 nucleotides: TGTGCCAGTAGTGGGGCCCTAGCGGGGGTTACCTCAGATACGCAGTATTTT. Translated: CASSGALAGVTSDTQYF.

The rearrangement joins TRBV15 to TRBJ2-2, with TRBD1 identical over 7 bases. Trimming at V came to 2 bases and at J to 6 bases, leaving 3 bases not matched to a gene. CDR3 length: 14 residues. The germline V gene has CDR1 LNHNV and CDR2 YYDKDF (reference sequence). CDR3 DNA: TGTGCCACCAGCAGATTTACAGGGGCCGGGGAGCTGTTTTTT. This encodes CATSRFTGAGELFF.

The chain is built from TRBV6-6 and TRBJ1-6; TRBD1 agrees at 8 bases. V lost 6 bases to trimming and J lost 6 bases; unmatched junction nucleotides: 1. Germline CDR1 MNHNY, CDR2 SVGAGI (reference sequence). The CDR3 is 13 amino acids. CDR3 coding DNA: TGTGCCAGCAGGACAGGGGTTAATTCACCCCTCCACTTT. Amino acid sequence: CASRTGVNSPLHF.

The chain couples TRBV5-4 to TRBJ2-1, with TRBD1 matching 12 bases. V was clipped by 1 base and J by 1 base; unmatched bases: 6. The CDR3 has 18 residues. The V gene's germline CDR1 is SGHNT and CDR2 YYREEE (reference sequence). CDR3 sequence reads: CASSLLGQGAISYNEQFF. CDR3 bases: TGTGCCAGCAGCTTGCTGGGACAGGGGGCGATTTCCTACAATGAGCAGTTCTTC.

This chain uses TRBV2 with TRBJ1-5; D remains unclear. The V gene lost 4 bases and the J gene lost 2 bases, with 15 bases spanning the gap. The CDR3 length is 16 residues. Germline values: CDR1 SNHLY, CDR2 FYNNEI. The CDR3 loop is CASSVGGSGGNQPQHF. In DNA form, the CDR3 reads TGTGCCAGCAGTGTCGGAGGGAGCGGCGGCAATCAGCCCCAGCATTTT.